Presented here are 28 T cell receptor beta chains from one specimen sequenced in a study of graft-versus-host responses after intestinal transplantation. Using immunoSEQ multiplex PCR, the repertoire was profiled, and TCRdb retains in-frame clones only, with some absent. The sample shows fewer than 30,000 clones, roughly 85% of them seen only once. The specimen comprised PBMCs, sampled around 480 days after intestinal transplantation. The source of these receptors is a human patient who received an intestinal transplant, so some T cells may come from the graft donor.

The chain uses TRBV5-6 and TRBJ1-2; no clear D. V lost 0 bases, J lost 5 bases, and 11 bases lay in between. Per the germline V gene, CDR1 is SGHDT and CDR2 is YYEEEE. The CDR3 loop spans 14 amino acids. For the CDR3, the DNA is TGTGCCAGCAGCTTGGCCGGGAGGGATTATGGCTACACCTTC. Its protein is CASSLAGRDYGYTF.

The rearrangement links TRBV5-6 to TRBJ2-6, with D unclear. This CDR3 has 14 residues. The V gene's germline CDR1 is SGHDT and CDR2 YYEEEE. V lost 2 bases to trimming and J lost 1 base, with 4 bases between them. The CDR3 is CASSFRSGANVLTF. CDR3 nucleotide sequence: TGTGCCAGCAGCTTTAGGTCTGGGGCCAACGTCCTGACTTTC. The full variable domain, rest sourced from reference TRBV5-6 and TRBJ2-6, is DAGVTQSPTHLIKTRGQQVTLRCSPKSGHDTVSWYQQALGQGPQFIFQYYEEEERQRGNFPDRFSGHQFPNYSSELNVNALLLGDSALYLCASSFRSGANVLTFGAGSRLTVL.

In this sample, this clone turned up a few times. V usage is TRBV30 and J usage is TRBJ2-2; 9 bases line up with TRBD2. J was trimmed by 5 bases and V by 6 bases; bases with no gene match: 10. This CDR3 comprises 15 residues. Per the germline V gene, CDR1 is GTSNPN and CDR2 is SVGIG (reference sequence). The CDR3 is CACTTWRGGTGELFF. In nucleotides, the CDR3 is TGTGCCTGCACCACCTGGCGGGGGGGGACCGGGGAGCTGTTTTTT. Full variable domain (missing parts from reference TRBV30 and TRBJ2-2): SQTIHQWPATLVQPVGSPLSLECTVEGTSNPNLYWYRQAAGRGLQLLFYSVGIGQISSEVPQNLSASRPQDRQFILSSKKLLLSDSGFYLCACTTWRGGTGELFFGEGSRLTVL.

V is TRBV5-1 and J is TRBJ2-2, with TRBD2 matching 8 bases. This CDR3 region has 16 residues. Per the germline V gene, CDR1 is SGHRS and CDR2 is YFSETQ. With 0 bases clipped from V and 6 bases from J, the junction kept 7 bases outside the gene matches. The CDR3 bases are TGCGCCAGCAGCTTGGGTACTAGCGGTCTTCCCGGGGAGCTGTTTTTT. Protein sequence: CASSLGTSGLPGELFF.

The chain joins TRBV9 to TRBJ1-2, with no clear D. The germline CDR1 and CDR2 sequences are SGDLS and YYNGEE. Trimming stripped 3 bases from V and 9 bases from J, with 21 bases between. The CDR3 runs to 15 residues. The CDR3 nucleotides read TGTGCCAGCAGCGCAGTATCCGGGCAGCCGTTAAGCTACACCTTC. Residues: CASSAVSGQPLSYTF.

The genes are TRBV28 and TRBJ2-7; D is perhaps TRBD1 (6 bases). In germline, CDR1 is MDHEN, CDR2 SYDVKM. The CDR3 is 13 amino acids. Between the trimmed V and J ends, which lost 1 base and 4 bases, there was a span of 8 bases. In nucleotides, the CDR3 is TGTGCCAGCAGTTTATTGGGGGCGTACGAGCAGTACTTC. This sequence encodes CASSLLGAYEQYF.

The V and J genes are TRBV28 and TRBJ1-2, with D unclear. V shed 6 bases and J shed 6 bases, with 17 bases lying between them. The CDR3 totals 14 residues. The germline gives CDR1 MDHEN, CDR2 SYDVKM. The CDR3 nucleotides read TGTGCCAGCAGCACTCTCGGCGTGGCCGATGGCTACACCTTC. It yields the protein CASSTLGVADGYTF.

In DNA form, the CDR3 reads TGTGCCAGCAGTTTATCAGGGGAAGGGGCACTCTATTCACCCCTCCACTTT. Encoded protein: CASSLSGEGALYSPLHF. V gene TRBV27 combines with J gene TRBJ1-6; D is possibly TRBD1 (5 bases). This CDR3 has 17 residues. The V gene lost 0 bases and the J gene lost 8 bases, with 17 bases spanning the gap. Germline V gives CDR1 MNHEY, CDR2 SMNVEV (reference sequence).

CDR3 in amino acids: CASSTLRDPRYREQFF. The CDR3 coding sequence is TGTGCCAGCAGCACCCTCCGGGACCCACGGTACCGTGAGCAGTTCTTC. This chain uses TRBV11-2 with TRBJ2-1; D is tentatively TRBD1 or TRBD2 (5 bases each). The CDR3 loop spans 16 amino acids. The V gene lost 5 bases and the J gene lost 9 bases, with 23 bases spanning the gap. The germline CDR1 and CDR2 sequences are SGHAT and FQNNGV.

The genes are TRBV5-4 and TRBJ2-3; possible D gene TRBD2, 6 bases. This CDR3 comprises 14 residues. Deletions cut 2 bases from V and 1 base from J, with 8 bases between. The V gene's germline CDR1 is SGHNT and CDR2 YYREEE (reference sequence). In nucleotides, the CDR3 is TGTGCCAGCAGCTTTGGCGGGGGCACAGATACGCAGTATTTT. It specifies CASSFGGGTDTQYF.

This chain links TRBV11-2 with TRBJ2-7; D is unresolved. The CDR3 is 13 residues long. CDR1 is SGHAT and CDR2 is FQNNGV in the germline V gene. The ends were cut back, 3 bases at V and 5 bases at J, with 11 bases in the middle. For the CDR3, the DNA is TGTGCCAGCAGCTTGGAGTTTGCCCACGAGCAGTACTTC. This codes for CASSLEFAHEQYF.

This clone was recorded a few times. The CDR3 reads CASSFSGKADTQYF. The CDR3 DNA is TGTGCCAGCAGCTTTTCCGGGAAGGCAGATACGCAGTATTTT. J is TRBJ2-3 and V is TRBV7-6, with D possibly being TRBD2 (5 bases). This CDR3 is built from 14 residues. Trimming removed 3 bases from V and 4 bases from J, with 11 bases in between. CDR1 and CDR2 (germline): SGHVS, FNYEAQ.

The CDR3 reads CASSLVSGGVGYTF. The CDR3, as DNA: TGTGCCAGCAGTTTGGTCAGCGGGGGAGTAGGCTACACCTTC. V is TRBV28 and J is TRBJ1-2, with D possibly TRBD1 on 5 matching bases. Germline loops: CDR1 MDHEN, CDR2 SYDVKM. V lost 3 bases and J 8 bases, leaving 16 bases between the germline ends. The length of the CDR3 is 14 residues.

This clone was observed a single time. The chain recombines TRBV9 with TRBJ2-7, with TRBD2 matching over 8 bases. This CDR3 has 15 residues. V shed 0 bases and J 2 bases; nucleotides not matched to a gene: 4. Per the germline V gene, CDR1 is SGDLS and CDR2 is YYNGEE. For the CDR3, the DNA is TGTGCCAGCAGCGTAGCCAGCGGGGGTCCCTACGAGCAGTACTTC. Amino acids: CASSVASGGPYEQYF.

CDR3 protein: CASRTGGLFNSPLHF. The CDR3 DNA reads as TGTGCCAGTAGGACAGGGGGCCTATTTAATTCACCCCTCCACTTT. This chain links TRBV19 with TRBJ1-6; 10 bases map to TRBD1. This CDR3 is 15 amino acids long. CDR1 and CDR2 (germline): LNHDA, SQIVND (reference sequence). Trimming took 6 bases from V and 6 from J; bases not matched to a gene: 5.

The chain links TRBV2 to TRBJ1-1; D call uncertain. The germline V and J ends were trimmed by 7 bases and 0 bases, with 9 bases remaining between them. The CDR3 length is 13 residues. Germline V gives CDR1 SNHLY, CDR2 FYNNEI. DNA for the CDR3: TGTGCCAGCATGGAAATCATGAACACTGAAGCTTTCTTT. It translates to CASMEIMNTEAFF.

This clone is a singleton in its sample. This CDR3 reads CASSQGTASNTQYF. The DNA for the CDR3 is TGTGCCAGCAGCCAAGGGACAGCTTCCAATACGCAGTATTTT. The chain couples TRBV7-2 to TRBJ2-3; 7 bases are a match to TRBD1. Germline assignment: CDR1 SGHTA and CDR2 FQGNSA. The CDR3 is 14 amino acids. The J segment lost 7 bases and the V segment lost 5 bases, leaving 9 bases of the junction unmatched.

The chain recombines TRBV4-2 with TRBJ1-3, with TRBD1 as a possible D gene (5 bases). The V end was cut by 2 bases, the J end by 0 bases, with 11 bases between. Germline assignment: CDR1 LGHNA and CDR2 YNFKEQ. This CDR3 is 16 amino acids long. The CDR3 spells CASSQYAGLSGNTIYF. For the CDR3, the DNA is TGTGCCAGCAGCCAATATGCGGGGCTCTCTGGAAACACCATATATTTT.

This sequence joins TRBV28 and TRBJ2-7; D unresolved. Germline assignment: CDR1 MDHEN and CDR2 SYDVKM. This CDR3 is 14 amino acids long. The germline V and J ends were trimmed by 2 bases and 0 bases, with 8 bases remaining between them. For the CDR3, the DNA is TGTGCCAGCAGTTTAACCCCATTCTCCTACGAGCAGTACTTC. The encoded protein is CASSLTPFSYEQYF.

The CDR3 loop reads CASSGGGLHRYGYTF. CDR3 sequence (DNA): TGTGCCAGCAGTGGGGGCGGGCTTCACCGATATGGCTACACCTTC. The rearrangement joins TRBV6-1 to TRBJ1-2; D possibly corresponds to TRBD1 (5 bases). In germline, CDR1 is MNHNS, CDR2 SASEGT. Trimming removed 4 bases at V and 5 bases at J, with 17 bases between. The CDR3 sequence is 15 residues long.

This clone was detected only a few times. The chain combines TRBV5-4 with TRBJ2-2; D is ambiguous. CDR1 is SGHNT and CDR2 is YYREEE in the germline V gene (reference sequence). Trimming took off 4 bases at V and 1 base at J, with 5 bases between the two ends. There are 13 residues in the CDR3. As DNA, the CDR3 is TGTGCCAGCAGCCCCGTGAACACCGGGGAGCTGTTTTTT. As protein: CASSPVNTGELFF. Full variable domain (missing parts from reference TRBV5-4 and TRBJ2-2): ETGVTQSPTHLIKTRGQQVTLRCSSQSGHNTVSWYQQALGQGPQFIFQYYREEENGRGNFPPRFSGLQFPNYSSELNVNALELDDSALYLCASSPVNTGELFFGEGSRLTVL.

In regard to this clone: Other nucleotide sequences from this sample produce the same CDR3. The chain carries TRBV6-4 and TRBJ2-6; D is uncertain. V lost 2 bases to trimming and J lost 0 bases, with 2 bases between them. The V gene's germline CDR1 is MRHNA and CDR2 SNTAGT. CDR3 size: 14 residues. The CDR3 region is CASSDNSGANVLTF. CDR3 nucleotides: TGTGCCAGCAGTGACAACTCTGGGGCCAACGTCCTGACTTTC.

The chain is built from TRBV5-4 and TRBJ2-1; D could derive from TRBD1 or TRBD2 (7 bases each). CDR1 is SGHNT, CDR2 YYREEE, per germline (reference sequence). Trimming shortened V by 2 bases and J by 4 bases, and 16 bases separated the two germline ends. There are 16 residues in the CDR3. The CDR3 nucleotides read TGTGCCAGCAGCTTCAGGGGGGGGCAAACATACAATGAGCAGTTCTTC. Its translation: CASSFRGGQTYNEQFF.

This sequence joins TRBV28 and TRBJ2-3; D may correspond to TRBD1 or TRBD2 (5 bases each). Germline V gene lookup returns CDR1 MDHEN and CDR2 SYDVKM. The ends were cut back, 10 bases at V and 1 base at J, with 12 bases in the middle. The CDR3 has 13 amino acids. The CDR3 DNA reads as TGTGCCACCGGTCGGGGCGGCACAGATACGCAGTATTTT. Amino acids: CATGRGGTDTQYF.

This clone was observed a handful of times. The rearrangement uses TRBV6-9 and TRBJ2-7; 7 bases map to TRBD2. The length of the CDR3 is 15 residues. V trimming: 7 bases; J trimming: 3 bases; junction bases outside the gene matches: 12. Germline CDR1 and CDR2: MNHGY and SVAAGI. In DNA form, the CDR3 reads TGTGCCAGCACCCCCCGGGCGGGAGTAAACTACGAGCAGTACTTC. It yields the protein CASTPRAGVNYEQYF.

This chain connects TRBV7-9 to TRBJ2-2, with D maybe TRBD2 (6 bases). This CDR3 is built from 18 residues. Germline loops: CDR1 SEHNR, CDR2 FQNEAQ (reference sequence). Trimming removed 2 bases from V and 5 bases from J, with 21 bases in between. CDR3 bases: TGTGCCAGCAGCTTAAATCGACTAGTGAGGGTAGCGACCGGGGAGCTGTTTTTT. This sequence encodes CASSLNRLVRVATGELFF.

The J gene is TRBJ2-5, the V gene TRBV27, with 7 bases aligning to TRBD1. From germline, CDR1 is MNHEY and CDR2 SMNVEV (reference sequence). This CDR3 is 14 amino acids long. The J segment lost 5 bases and the V segment lost 2 bases, leaving 5 bases of the junction unmatched. The CDR3 nucleotides are TGTGCCAGCAGTTTAAGGGGACAGTTGGAGACCCAGTACTTC. Translation: CASSLRGQLETQYF.

The V call is TRBV15, the J call TRBJ2-3; 13 bases are a match to TRBD2. Germline-derived CDR1 and CDR2 are LNHNV and YYDKDF (reference sequence). The CDR3 has 16 residues. The ends lost 4 bases at V and 2 bases at J; junction bases unmatched: 3. The CDR3 coding sequence is TGTGCCACCAGCAAAACTAGCGGGAGGGCCACAGATACGCAGTATTTT. As protein: CATSKTSGRATDTQYF. Together with reference TRBV15 and TRBJ2-3, the CDR3 gives the full variable domain: DAMVIQNPRYQVTQFGKPVTLSCSQTLNHNVMYWYQQKSSQAPKLLFHYYDKDFNNEADTPDNFQSRRPNTSFCFLDIRSPGLGDTAMYLCATSKTSGRATDTQYFGPGTRLTVL.